This T cell receptor beta chain is drawn from a study of beta chain features in type 1 diabetes. A single heparinised blood sample, averaging about 120 mL, was obtained per donor. Isolation of CD4+ naive, central memory, regulatory and stem cell-like memory cells was achieved by sorting via CD45RO/CCR7/CD25/CD127/CD95/CD27. Once sorted, every population was more than 98% pure. Study-wide findings and caveats: TCRB CDR3s were moderately but significantly shorter in Type 1 diabetes patients in all four CD4+ subsets. Overrepresentation of cells with high TCR expression could result from cDNA sequencing.

Expressed TCRB transcripts were sequenced because the entire RNA isolate underwent reverse transcription. Assay: immunoSEQ multiplex PCR; the TCRdb copy retains only in-frame clones and omits some. Of around 280,000 clones in the sample, over 14% were seen once. As to this clone: Its antigen remains unidentified. One end of the junction varies from germline; a read error may be responsible.

The sequence derives from a man younger than 35 with type 1 diabetes. The source material was naive CD4+ T cells from blood.

The DNA of the CDR3 is TGCGCCAGCAGTTTGGACAAGGGACACCGGGAGCAGTACTTC. Its translation is CASSLDKGHREQYF. V and J are TRBV5-1 and TRBJ2-7; a weak D match, TRBD1 (6 bases). The CDR3 totals 14 residues. Germline V gene sequence: CDR1 SGHRS, CDR2 YFSETQ.